These 23 T cell receptor beta chains were all obtained from the same sample, sequenced in a study of Ad26.COV2.S vaccination and SARS-CoV-2 variants. Produced via immunoSEQ multiplex PCR; TCRdb's table is partial and in-frame only. The table lists 150,000 to 200,000 clones, approximately 90% of them singletons. The sample here was peripheral blood, taken after recovery from COVID-19. These receptors originate from a human donor who had recovered from COVID-19.

This clone showed up just a few times. This chain's CDR3 is CAWSLLAPGNEQFF. CDR3 DNA: TGTGCCTGGAGTCTATTAGCTCCGGGCAATGAGCAGTTCTTC. The rearrangement links TRBV30 to TRBJ2-1; the D is unclear. CDR3 size: 14 residues. Germline CDR1 GTSNPN, CDR2 SVGIG (reference sequence). Trimming stripped 2 bases from V and 6 bases from J, with 14 bases between. Full variable domain (rest looked up from reference TRBV30 and TRBJ2-1): SQTIHQWPATLVQPVGSPLSLECTVEGTSNPNLYWYRQAAGRGLQLLFYSVGIGQISSEVPQNLSASRPQDRQFILSSKKLLLSDSGFYLCAWSLLAPGNEQFFGPGTRLTVL.

The gene calls are TRBV15 and TRBJ2-7, with 8 bases that match TRBD1. The CDR3 is made up of 14 amino acids. Germline V gene data show CDR1 as LNHNV and CDR2 as YYDKDF (reference sequence). J gave up 5 bases and V 1 base, and 4 bases lay outside the gene matches. As DNA, the CDR3 is TGTGCCACCAGCAGAGCCAGGGGGCTTGACGAGCAGTACTTC. Residues: CATSRARGLDEQYF.

V gene TRBV9 combines with J gene TRBJ2-2; tentative D call: TRBD2 (6 bases). The CDR3 sequence is 16 residues long. V was pared by 1 base and J by 0 bases, with 10 bases between. Germline loops: CDR1 SGDLS, CDR2 YYNGEE. CDR3 DNA sequence: TGTGCCAGCAGCGTATCGGCGGGAACGAACACCGGGGAGCTGTTTTTT. Its protein is CASSVSAGTNTGELFF. The whole variable domain, filled in from reference TRBV9 and TRBJ2-2, reads DSGVTQTPKHLITATGQRVTLRCSPRSGDLSVYWYQQSLDQGLQFLIQYYNGEERAKGNILERFSAQQFPDLHSELNLSSLELGDSALYFCASSVSAGTNTGELFFGEGSRLTVL.

The chain couples TRBV11-2 to TRBJ1-5; D might be TRBD1 (6 bases). V was cut by 5 bases and J by 5 bases, with 13 bases left in between. Germline assignment: CDR1 SGHAT and CDR2 FQNNGV. CDR3 size: 14 residues. This CDR3 reads CASSPGAYYQPQHF. CDR3 nucleotides: TGTGCCAGCAGCCCAGGGGCTTATTATCAGCCCCAGCATTTT.

The chain uses TRBV4-1 and TRBJ2-3, with 8 bases lining up with TRBD1. The J segment lost 4 bases and the V segment lost 1 base, leaving 7 bases of the junction unmatched. Germline-derived CDR1 and CDR2 are MGHRA and YSYEKL. CDR3 length: 16 residues. The CDR3 sequence is CASSQVIGQGPDTQYF. The CDR3 nucleotides read TGCGCCAGCAGCCAAGTCATCGGACAGGGCCCAGATACGCAGTATTTT.

The chain combines TRBV3-1 (or the pseudogene TRBV3-2) with TRBJ1-6; unclear D gene. Trimming cost V 1 base and J 7 bases, with 8 bases left between them. In germline, CDR1 is LGHDT, CDR2 YNNKEL (reference sequence). This CDR3 has 14 amino acids. The CDR3 here is CASSQVRGNSPLHF. CDR3 coding DNA: TGTGCCAGCAGCCAAGTGCGGGGAAATTCACCCCTCCACTTT.

The genes are TRBV30 and TRBJ2-2; tentatively, D is TRBD2 (5 bases). This CDR3 region has 15 residues. From germline, CDR1 is GTSNPN and CDR2 SVGIG (reference sequence). Trimming took 0 bases from V and 2 from J, leaving 10 bases between them. CDR3 residues: CAWSVLGRNTGELFF. CDR3 DNA sequence: TGTGCCTGGAGTGTACTAGGGCGTAACACCGGGGAGCTGTTTTTT.

This chain joins TRBV19 and TRBJ1-1; D is uncertain. The CDR3 extends over 14 amino acids. V dropped 6 bases and J dropped 1 base, with 12 bases sitting between them. Germline CDR1 is LNHDA and CDR2 is SQIVND (reference sequence). The DNA for the CDR3 is TGTGCCAGTAGGGCGAGGGCGGGGAACACTGAAGCTTTCTTT. Translation: CASRARAGNTEAFF.

The chain is built from TRBV5-6 and TRBJ1-2; no reliable D call. V lost 1 base to trimming and J lost 0 bases, with 10 bases between them. Germline CDR1 is SGHDT and CDR2 is YYEEEE. This CDR3 has 15 residues. This CDR3 is CASSLPPGTNYGYTF. The CDR3 nucleotides are TGTGCCAGCAGCTTGCCTCCCGGGACTAACTATGGCTACACCTTC.

This sequence joins TRBV5-1 and TRBJ2-3; 10 bases align to TRBD2. V lost 6 bases to trimming and J lost 6 bases; unmatched junction nucleotides: 7. The CDR3 is 14 residues long. Per the germline V gene, CDR1 is SGHRS and CDR2 is YFSETQ. CDR3 protein: CASKERGGSDTQYF. In DNA form, the CDR3 reads TGCGCCAGCAAAGAGCGGGGGGGCAGCGATACGCAGTATTTT.

The chain links TRBV5-1 to TRBJ1-6; the match to TRBD1 covers 10 bases. V shed 2 bases, J shed 10 bases, and the junction held 6 bases outside the gene matches. The length of the CDR3 is 15 residues. Germline CDR1 and CDR2: SGHRS and YFSETQ. The CDR3 protein is CASSLTDRGNSPLHF. Written as DNA, the CDR3 is TGCGCCAGCAGCTTAACGGACAGGGGGAACTCACCCCTCCACTTT.

This clone was seen many times. The CDR3 coding sequence is TGTGCCAGCAGTTACGAGCCCACCTACAATGAGCAGTTCTTC. Translating gives CASSYEPTYNEQFF. The chain has TRBV6-2 or TRBV6-3 and TRBJ2-1; no reliable D call. V was cut by 2 bases and J by 2 bases, with 7 bases left in between. From germline, CDR1 is MNHEY and CDR2 SVGEGT. The CDR3 extends over 14 amino acids.

V usage is TRBV13 and J usage is TRBJ1-1; the D is unclear. Trimming shortened V by 3 bases and J by 1 base, and 9 bases separated the two germline ends. Germline V gene lookup returns CDR1 PRHDT and CDR2 FYEKMQ (reference sequence). This CDR3 is 14 amino acids long. CDR3 residues: CASSFPSRNTEAFF. CDR3 nucleotide sequence: TGTGCCAGCAGCTTTCCCTCCCGGAACACTGAAGCTTTCTTT.

This clone was picked up one time. The chain combines TRBV6-5 with TRBJ2-1, with D tentatively TRBD1 or TRBD2 (5 bases each). The CDR3 consists of 14 residues. V was pared by 5 bases and J by 4 bases, with 12 bases between. The germline gives CDR1 MNHEY, CDR2 SVGAGI. The CDR3 here is CASSRGPLYNEQFF. The DNA for the CDR3 is TGTGCCAGCAGTAGGGGACCCCTTTACAATGAGCAGTTCTTC.

The V gene is TRBV5-6, the J gene TRBJ2-3, with 11 bases aligning to TRBD2. J gave up 4 bases and V 0 bases, and 13 bases lay outside the gene matches. Germline V lookup: CDR1 SGHDT, CDR2 YYEEEE. The CDR3 contains 19 residues. The CDR3 region is CASSLALAGVGRWPDTQYF. The CDR3 bases are TGTGCCAGCAGCTTGGCACTAGCGGGAGTCGGGCGTTGGCCAGATACGCAGTATTTT.

The chain employs TRBV29-1 and TRBJ2-3; D is unclear. There are 11 residues in the CDR3. Germline lookup yields CDR1 SQVTM and CDR2 ANQGSEA. V lost 3 bases to trimming and J lost 8 bases, with 9 bases between them. CDR3 DNA: TGCAGCGTTGATGATGGAGCTACGCAGTATTTT. Amino acids: CSVDDGATQYF.

The chain joins TRBV7-6 to TRBJ2-2; TRBD2 is a possible D gene (7 bases). This CDR3 is 16 amino acids long. Trimming cost V 5 bases and J 0 bases, with 13 bases left between them. In germline, CDR1 is SGHVS, CDR2 FNYEAQ. The CDR3 nucleotides are TGTGCCAGCAGCCCTGGGGAGGGGGCGAACACCGGGGAGCTGTTTTTT. Translated: CASSPGEGANTGELFF.

Turning to this clone: This sample also contains other DNA sequences that code for the same CDR3. The genes are TRBV5-1 and TRBJ2-1; D remains ambiguous. Germline CDR1 is SGHRS and CDR2 is YFSETQ. This CDR3 spans 12 amino acids. V was trimmed by 2 bases and J by 5 bases, leaving 5 bases between them. The DNA of the CDR3 is TGCGCCAGCAGCTTAGGTGACAATGAGCAGTTCTTC. This codes for CASSLGDNEQFF.

This chain joins TRBV5-6 and TRBJ2-1, with D perhaps TRBD1 (6 bases). The V end was cut by 4 bases, the J end by 3 bases, with 8 bases between. The CDR3 contains 13 residues. Germline V gene sequence: CDR1 SGHDT, CDR2 YYEEEE. CDR3 DNA: TGTGCCAGCAGCCGGGACATCTACAATGAGCAGTTCTTC. Its translation: CASSRDIYNEQFF.

The genes are TRBV7-6 and TRBJ2-1; D not certain. The CDR3 has 15 residues. V was trimmed by 2 bases and J by 0 bases, leaving 8 bases between them. Germline V CDR1 and CDR2: SGHVS, FNYEAQ. CDR3 region: CASSLTPHSYNEQFF. CDR3 DNA sequence: TGTGCCAGCAGCTTAACCCCGCACTCCTACAATGAGCAGTTCTTC.

This clone was seen only a few times. The chain uses TRBV11-3 and TRBJ1-6; D ambiguous. In germline, CDR1 is SGHNT, CDR2 YENEEA. The CDR3 is 13 amino acids. Trimming cost V 1 base and J 6 bases, with 4 bases left between them. The CDR3 loop is CASSLGPNSPLHF. DNA for the CDR3: TGTGCCAGCAGCTTAGGTCCTAATTCACCCCTCCACTTT.

This clone was found once. The chain recombines TRBV7-3 with TRBJ2-1; TRBD2 might be the D (7 bases). V was pared by 2 bases and J by 6 bases, with 11 bases between. The CDR3 is 14 residues long. Germline V gives CDR1 SGHTA, CDR2 FQGTGA. The CDR3 reads CASSLGGAGNEQFF. In DNA, the CDR3 is TGTGCCAGCAGCTTAGGGGGGGCCGGCAATGAGCAGTTCTTC.

This chain connects TRBV11-3 to TRBJ2-3, with 8 nucleotides matching TRBD1. Per germline, CDR1 SGHNT and CDR2 YENEEA. This CDR3 spans 14 amino acids. V was clipped by 5 bases and J by 6 bases; unmatched bases: 7. This CDR3 is CASSRTGLWDTQYF. CDR3 DNA: TGTGCCAGCAGCAGGACAGGGCTGTGGGATACGCAGTATTTT.